The rows below give T cell receptor beta chains drawn from one sample of a study of spatial heterogeneity in lung cancer. TCRdb reanalysed the 5' RACE reads using MiXCR and keeps one entry per CDR3 protein. Of under 150,000 distinct CDR3 sequences listed, approximately 12% are singletons. The sample in question was PBMCs, obtained at follow-up. These receptors all come from a male donor with early-stage non-small cell lung cancer. Each CDR3 is given without its conserved first and last residue.

cdr3_aa	v_call	j_call
ASSLTGTGYDEQY	TRBV3-1	TRBJ2-7
SAGGGLSYEQY	TRBV20-1	TRBJ2-7
ASSYRGESGNTIY	TRBV6-5	TRBJ1-3
ASSYRQGGSSPLH	TRBV6-5	TRBJ1-6
ASSLSGVETQY	TRBV11-3	TRBJ2-5
ASSTGGTYNEQF	TRBV19	TRBJ2-1
ASSSPGHGDEKLF	TRBV5-4	TRBJ1-4
ASSPGLGQPQH	TRBV18	TRBJ1-5
AISEIMNTEAF	TRBV10-3	TRBJ1-1
ASSFIGGVYEQY	TRBV27	TRBJ2-7
SARQGLNTEAF	TRBV20-1	TRBJ1-1
ASKGVPGSGNTIY	TRBV2	TRBJ1-3
SATPSTSYNEQF	TRBV20-1	TRBJ2-1
ASKRQKNTEAF	TRBV7-2	TRBJ1-1
ASSLGVALSNQPQH	TRBV7-8	TRBJ1-5
ASSPESYEQY	TRBV18	TRBJ2-7
ASSPGQGKQETQY	TRBV5-4	TRBJ2-5
ASSLAGRQGTGELF	TRBV11-2	TRBJ2-2
ASSLEGGQPQH	TRBV5-1	TRBJ1-5
SVVQGLNTEAF	TRBV29-1	TRBJ1-1
ATTQGRLRDTQY	TRBV10-3	TRBJ2-3
ASRPSTGISPLH	TRBV27	TRBJ1-6
ASSFLGGNTEAF	TRBV27	TRBJ1-1
SVGGSGYT	TRBV29-1	TRBJ1-2
ASSSDRLNTEAF	TRBV28	TRBJ1-1
VTSTNEKLF	TRBV20-1	TRBJ1-4
AISDVGLYEQY	TRBV10-3	TRBJ2-7
ASSLDGYT	TRBV19	TRBJ1-2
ASRAGGRNEQF	TRBV12-3/TRBV12-4	TRBJ2-1
ASSLMANEKLF	TRBV18	TRBJ1-4
ATSRQATVGELF	TRBV24-1	TRBJ2-2
ASTRSGAYEQY	TRBV5-1	TRBJ2-7